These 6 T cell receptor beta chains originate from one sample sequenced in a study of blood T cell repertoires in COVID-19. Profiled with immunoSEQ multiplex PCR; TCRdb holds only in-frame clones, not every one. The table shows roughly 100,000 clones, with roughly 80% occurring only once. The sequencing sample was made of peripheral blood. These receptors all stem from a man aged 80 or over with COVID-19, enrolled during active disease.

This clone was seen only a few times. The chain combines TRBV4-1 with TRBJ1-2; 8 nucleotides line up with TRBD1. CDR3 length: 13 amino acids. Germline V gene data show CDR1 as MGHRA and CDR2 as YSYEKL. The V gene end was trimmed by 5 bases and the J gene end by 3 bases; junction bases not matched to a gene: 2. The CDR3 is CASSLQGDYGYTF. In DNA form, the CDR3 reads TGCGCCAGCAGCTTACAGGGGGACTATGGCTACACCTTC.

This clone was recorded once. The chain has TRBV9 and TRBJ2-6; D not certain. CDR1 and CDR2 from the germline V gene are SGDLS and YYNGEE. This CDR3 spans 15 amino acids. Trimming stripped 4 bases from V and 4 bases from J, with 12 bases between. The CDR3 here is CASSPRHTGANVLTF. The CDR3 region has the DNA TGTGCCAGCAGCCCCCGACATACCGGGGCCAACGTCCTGACTTTC.

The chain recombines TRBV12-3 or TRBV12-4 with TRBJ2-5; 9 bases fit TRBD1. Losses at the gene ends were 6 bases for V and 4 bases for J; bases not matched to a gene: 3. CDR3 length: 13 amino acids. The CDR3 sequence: CASRTGGSETQYF. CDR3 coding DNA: TGTGCCAGCAGGACAGGGGGATCAGAGACCCAGTACTTC.

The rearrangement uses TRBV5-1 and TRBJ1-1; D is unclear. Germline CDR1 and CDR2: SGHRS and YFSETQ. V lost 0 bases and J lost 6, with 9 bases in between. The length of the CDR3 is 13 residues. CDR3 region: CASSLAERAEAFF. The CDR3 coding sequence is TGCGCCAGCAGCTTGGCCGAGAGGGCTGAAGCTTTCTTT. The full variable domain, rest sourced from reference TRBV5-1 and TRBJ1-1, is KAGVTQTPRYLIKTRGQQVTLSCSPISGHRSVSWYQQTPGQGLQFLFEYFSETQRNKGNFPGRFSGRQFSNSRSEMNVSTLELGDSALYLCASSLAERAEAFFGQGTRLTVV.

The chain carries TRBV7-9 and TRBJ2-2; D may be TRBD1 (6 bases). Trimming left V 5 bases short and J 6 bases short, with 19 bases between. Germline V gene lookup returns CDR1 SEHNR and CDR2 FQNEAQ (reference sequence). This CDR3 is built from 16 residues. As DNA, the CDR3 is TGTGCCAGCAGCCGTTCCGGGACACCTATCTCCGGGGAGCTGTTTTTT. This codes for CASSRSGTPISGELFF.

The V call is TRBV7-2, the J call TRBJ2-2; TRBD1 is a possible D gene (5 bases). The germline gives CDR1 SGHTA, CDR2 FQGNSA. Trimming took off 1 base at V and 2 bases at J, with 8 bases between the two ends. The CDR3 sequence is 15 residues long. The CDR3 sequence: CASSLVRTNTGELFF. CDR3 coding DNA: TGTGCCAGCAGCTTAGTCAGGACAAACACCGGGGAGCTGTTTTTT.